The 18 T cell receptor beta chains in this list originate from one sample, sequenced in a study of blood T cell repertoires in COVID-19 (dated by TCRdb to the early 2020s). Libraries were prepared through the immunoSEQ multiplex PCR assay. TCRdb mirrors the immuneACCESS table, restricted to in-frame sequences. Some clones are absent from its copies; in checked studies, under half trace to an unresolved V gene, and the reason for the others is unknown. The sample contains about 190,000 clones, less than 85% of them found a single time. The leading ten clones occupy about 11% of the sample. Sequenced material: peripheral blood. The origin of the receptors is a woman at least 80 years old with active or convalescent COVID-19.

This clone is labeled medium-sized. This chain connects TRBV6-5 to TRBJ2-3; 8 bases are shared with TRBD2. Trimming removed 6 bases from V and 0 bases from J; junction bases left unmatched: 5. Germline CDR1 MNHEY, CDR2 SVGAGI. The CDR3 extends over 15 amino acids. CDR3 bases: TGTGCCAGCAGGGCCGGACTAGCTAGCACAGATACGCAGTATTTT. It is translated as CASRAGLASTDTQYF.

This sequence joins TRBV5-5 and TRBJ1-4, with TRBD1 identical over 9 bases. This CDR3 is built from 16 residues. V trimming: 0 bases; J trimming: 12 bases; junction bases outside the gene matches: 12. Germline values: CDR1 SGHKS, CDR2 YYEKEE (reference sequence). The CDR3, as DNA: TGTGCCAGCAGCTTGGGCCCCGCGGGACAGGGCCAACAACTGTTTTTT. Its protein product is CASSLGPAGQGQQLFF.

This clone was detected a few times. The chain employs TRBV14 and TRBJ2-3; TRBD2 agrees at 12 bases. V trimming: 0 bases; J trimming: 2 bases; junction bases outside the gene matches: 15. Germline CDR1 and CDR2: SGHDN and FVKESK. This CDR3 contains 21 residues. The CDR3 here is CASSQEVLAGGPWENTDTQYF. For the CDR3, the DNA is TGTGCCAGCAGCCAAGAGGTGCTAGCGGGAGGGCCCTGGGAGAACACAGATACGCAGTATTTT.

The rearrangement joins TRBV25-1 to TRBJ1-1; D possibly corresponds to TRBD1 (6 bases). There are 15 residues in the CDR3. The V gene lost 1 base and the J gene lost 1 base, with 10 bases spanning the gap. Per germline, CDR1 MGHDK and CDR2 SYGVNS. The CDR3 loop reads CASSESSRGNTEAFF. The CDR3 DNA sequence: TGTGCCAGCAGTGAATCGAGCAGGGGGAACACTGAAGCTTTCTTT.

Here the CDR3 reads CASSRTSGNTGELFF. The CDR3 bases are TGTGCCAGCAGTCGGACTAGCGGTAACACCGGGGAGCTGTTTTTT. This chain uses TRBV6-6 with TRBJ2-2, with TRBD2 identical over 10 bases. CDR3 length: 15 residues. Per the germline V gene, CDR1 is MNHNY and CDR2 is SVGAGI (reference sequence). V lost 5 bases and J lost 2; bases outside the gene matches: 2.

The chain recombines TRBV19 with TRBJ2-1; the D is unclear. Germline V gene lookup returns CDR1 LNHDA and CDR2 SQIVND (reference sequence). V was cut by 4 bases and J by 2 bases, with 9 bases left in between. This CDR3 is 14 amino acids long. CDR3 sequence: CASSTRSPYNEQFF. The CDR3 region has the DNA TGTGCCAGTAGTACTAGGAGTCCCTACAATGAGCAGTTCTTC.

The chain's CDR3 is CASSLRGGRATEQFF. The CDR3 DNA reads as TGTGCCAGCAGCTTAAGGGGCGGGAGGGCCACTGAGCAGTTCTTC. The gene calls are TRBV7-9 and TRBJ2-1, with TRBD2 matching over 9 bases. Germline trimming cut 2 bases from V and 9 bases from J; bases unmatched to any gene: 8. Looked up from germline, CDR1 is SEHNR and CDR2 is FQNEAQ (reference sequence). This CDR3 is built from 15 residues.

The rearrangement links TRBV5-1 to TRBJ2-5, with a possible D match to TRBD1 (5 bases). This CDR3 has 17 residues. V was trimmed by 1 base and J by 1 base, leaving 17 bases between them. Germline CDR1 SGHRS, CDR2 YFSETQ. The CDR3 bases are TGCGCCAGCAGCTTGATTGCCCGGGCAGGGTTCCAAGAGACCCAGTACTTC. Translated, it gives CASSLIARAGFQETQYF.

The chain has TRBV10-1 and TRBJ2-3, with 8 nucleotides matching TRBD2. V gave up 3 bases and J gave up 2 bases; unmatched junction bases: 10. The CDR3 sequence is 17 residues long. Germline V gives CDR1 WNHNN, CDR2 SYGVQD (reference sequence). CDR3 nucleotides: TGCGCCAGCAGTGATCTTGAGACAGCGGGAGTCACAGATACGCAGTATTTT. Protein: CASSDLETAGVTDTQYF.

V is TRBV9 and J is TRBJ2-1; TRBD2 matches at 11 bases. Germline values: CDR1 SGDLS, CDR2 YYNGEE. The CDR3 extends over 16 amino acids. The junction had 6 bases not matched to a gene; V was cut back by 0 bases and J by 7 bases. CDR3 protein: CASSVGPSGRRNEQFF. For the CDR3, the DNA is TGTGCCAGCAGCGTAGGCCCTAGCGGGAGGAGGAATGAGCAGTTCTTC. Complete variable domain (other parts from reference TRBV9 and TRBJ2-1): DSGVTQTPKHLITATGQRVTLRCSPRSGDLSVYWYQQSLDQGLQFLIQYYNGEERAKGNILERFSAQQFPDLHSELNLSSLELGDSALYFCASSVGPSGRRNEQFFGPGTRLTVL.

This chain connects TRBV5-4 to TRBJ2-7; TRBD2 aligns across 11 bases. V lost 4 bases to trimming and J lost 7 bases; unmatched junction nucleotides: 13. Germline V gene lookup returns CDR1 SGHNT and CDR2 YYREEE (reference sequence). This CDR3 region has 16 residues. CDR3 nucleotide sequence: TGTGCCAGCAGCCCGGCCCTAGCGGGAGGCCTCTCGGAGCAGTACTTC. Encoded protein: CASSPALAGGLSEQYF.

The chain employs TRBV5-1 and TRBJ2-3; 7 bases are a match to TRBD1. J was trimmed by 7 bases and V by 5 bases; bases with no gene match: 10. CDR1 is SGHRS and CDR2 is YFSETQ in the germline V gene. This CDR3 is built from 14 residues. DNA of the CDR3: TGCGCCAGCAGTTTGACAGGGATCGAAAATACGCAGTATTTT. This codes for CASSLTGIENTQYF.

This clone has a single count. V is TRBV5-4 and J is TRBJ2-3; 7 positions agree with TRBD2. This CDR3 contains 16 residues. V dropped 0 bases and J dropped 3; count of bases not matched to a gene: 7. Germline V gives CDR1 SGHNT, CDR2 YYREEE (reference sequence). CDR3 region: CASSLAGGESTDTQYF. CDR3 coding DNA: TGTGCCAGCAGCTTGGCTGGGGGGGAATCGACAGATACGCAGTATTTT. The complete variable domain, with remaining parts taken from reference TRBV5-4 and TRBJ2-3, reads ETGVTQSPTHLIKTRGQQVTLRCSSQSGHNTVSWYQQALGQGPQFIFQYYREEENGRGNFPPRFSGLQFPNYSSELNVNALELDDSALYLCASSLAGGESTDTQYFGPGTRLTVL.

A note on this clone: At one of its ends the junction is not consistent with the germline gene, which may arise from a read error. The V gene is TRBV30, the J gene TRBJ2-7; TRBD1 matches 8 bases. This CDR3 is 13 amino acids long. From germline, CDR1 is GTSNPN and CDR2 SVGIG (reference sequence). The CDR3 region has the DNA TGTGCCTGGAAAGGCGACAGGGGCTACGGGCAGTACTTC. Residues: CAWKGDRGYGQYF. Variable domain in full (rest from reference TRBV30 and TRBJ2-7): SQTIHQWPATLVQPVGSPLSLECTVEGTSNPNLYWYRQAAGRGLQLLFYSVGIGQISSEVPQNLSASRPQDRQFILSSKKLLLSDSGFYLCAWKGDRGYGQYFGPGTRLTVT.

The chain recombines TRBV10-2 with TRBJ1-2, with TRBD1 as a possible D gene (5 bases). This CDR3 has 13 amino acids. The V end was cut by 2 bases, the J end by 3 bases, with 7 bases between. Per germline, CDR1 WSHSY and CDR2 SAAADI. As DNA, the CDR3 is TGCGCCAGCAGTGAGACAGGCCACTATGGCTACACCTTC. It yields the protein CASSETGHYGYTF.

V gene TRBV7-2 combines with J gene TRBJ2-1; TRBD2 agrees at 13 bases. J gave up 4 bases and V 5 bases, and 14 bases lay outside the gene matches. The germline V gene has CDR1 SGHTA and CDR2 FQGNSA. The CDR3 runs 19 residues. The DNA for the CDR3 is TGTGCCAGCAGCCCGGGACTAGCGGGATACGGGCCTCGGTACAATGAGCAGTTCTTC. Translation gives CASSPGLAGYGPRYNEQFF.

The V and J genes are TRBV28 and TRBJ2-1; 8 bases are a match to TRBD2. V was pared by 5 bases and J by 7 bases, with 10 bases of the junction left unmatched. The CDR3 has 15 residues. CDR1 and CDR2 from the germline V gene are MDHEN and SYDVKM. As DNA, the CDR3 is TGTGCCAGCAGTACGCAGCGGGAGATCCGGAATGAGCAGTTCTTC. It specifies CASSTQREIRNEQFF.

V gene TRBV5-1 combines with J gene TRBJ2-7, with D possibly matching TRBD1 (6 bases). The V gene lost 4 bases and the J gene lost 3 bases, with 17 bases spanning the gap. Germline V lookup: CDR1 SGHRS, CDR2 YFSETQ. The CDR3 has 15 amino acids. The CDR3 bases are TGCGCCAGCAGCCCGTCAGGGGCCCCGGTCTACGAGCAGTACTTC. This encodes CASSPSGAPVYEQYF.